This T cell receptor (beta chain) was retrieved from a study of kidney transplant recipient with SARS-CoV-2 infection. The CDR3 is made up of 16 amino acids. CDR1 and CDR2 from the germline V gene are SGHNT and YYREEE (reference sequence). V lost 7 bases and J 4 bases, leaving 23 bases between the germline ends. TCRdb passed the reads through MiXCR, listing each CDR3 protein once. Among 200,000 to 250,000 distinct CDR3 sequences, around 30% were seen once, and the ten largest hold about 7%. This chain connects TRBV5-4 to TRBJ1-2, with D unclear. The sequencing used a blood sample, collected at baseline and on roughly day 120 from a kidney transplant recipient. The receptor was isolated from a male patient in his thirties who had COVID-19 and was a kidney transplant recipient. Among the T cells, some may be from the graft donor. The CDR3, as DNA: TGTGCCAGCCCGACTCACGTACCAGGAAAGACCTATGGCTACACCTTC. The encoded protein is CASPTHVPGKTYGYTF.